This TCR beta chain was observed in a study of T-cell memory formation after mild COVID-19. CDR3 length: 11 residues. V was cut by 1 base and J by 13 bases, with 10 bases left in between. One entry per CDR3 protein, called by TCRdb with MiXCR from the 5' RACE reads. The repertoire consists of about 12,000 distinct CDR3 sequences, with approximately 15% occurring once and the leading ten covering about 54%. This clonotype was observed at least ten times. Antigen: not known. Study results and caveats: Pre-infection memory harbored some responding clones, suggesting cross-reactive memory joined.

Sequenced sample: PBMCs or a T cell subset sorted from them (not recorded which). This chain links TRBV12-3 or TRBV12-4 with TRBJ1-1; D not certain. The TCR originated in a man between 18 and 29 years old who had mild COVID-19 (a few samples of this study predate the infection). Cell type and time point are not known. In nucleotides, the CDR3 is TGTGCCAGCAGTTTAGGGATCAAGGATTTCTTT. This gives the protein CASSLGIKDFF.